This T cell receptor (beta chain) derives from a study of tumor and adjacent non-tumor tissue in lung cancer. Findings of the study overall: Tumor repertoires had a smaller top 100 clone share than normal lung.

Germline CDR1 reads MNHNS; CDR2 reads SASEGT. The CDR3 totals 15 residues. TCRbeta libraries were built with three rounds of nested PCR, modified from ARM-PCR. From the multiplex PCR reads, TCRdb called clonotypes with MiXCR, one entry per CDR3 protein. The table lists some 100,000 distinct CDR3 sequences, roughly 77% of them singletons. On this clonotype: Its specificity is not known. Germline is not matched at one junction end, which may reflect a read error.

The template was RNA from unsorted bulk tissue. Between August and November 2014, newly diagnosed, chemotherapy-naive lung cancer patients underwent thoracic surgery in China. Sequenced material: lung tumor tissue. This chain uses TRBV6-1 with TRBJ1-3; unclear D gene. The sequence was collected from a woman aged 55-69 years with non-small cell lung cancer. CDR3 loop: CASSRGPTDGNTIYF. DNA for the CDR3: TGTGCCAGCAGTCGCGGACCAACTGATGGAAATACCATATATTTT.